This entry concerns a single TCR beta chain. Germline V gene lookup returns CDR1 SGHTA and CDR2 FQGTGA. This CDR3 has 13 amino acids. V was clipped by 3 bases and J by 4 bases, with 8 bases between them. Library preparation (for TCRbeta) was performed with unique molecular identifiers. One entry per CDR3 protein, called by TCRdb with MiXCR from the PCR reads. The sample yields roughly 300,000 distinct CDR3 sequences, roughly 9.5% seen once. This sample is part of a study of T-cell reconstitution after alpha-beta-depleted transplantation in children. This sequence was found in a human donor who donated a stem cell graft to a child with SCID. The source material was PBMCs from the stem cell graft donor, sampled from the stem cell graft. V and J are TRBV7-3 and TRBJ2-3; no clear D. Written as DNA, the CDR3 is TGTGCCAGCAGCTTCGGGCCCTCAGATACGCAGTATTTT. Its protein product is CASSFGPSDTQYF.